This TCR beta chain emerged from a study of blood T cell repertoires in COVID-19 (dated by TCRdb to the early 2020s). As for the study more broadly: The collaborator samples originated in the United States, Italy and Spain and spanned the acute and convalescent phases of COVID-19. The material from the prospective study consisted of cDNA or gDNA derived from T cells, B-cell-depleted T cells, or PBMCs. Subjects who had been exposed to COVID-19, were actively infected with it, or had recovered from it provided the deeply sampled blood TCRbeta repertoires that made up the dataset. The repertoires were made available in a free public database intended to serve as a resource for research on the immune response to SARS-CoV-2. Samples came from the ongoing ImmuneRACE study (first 160 participants) plus 1,254 subjects from 6 global collaborators. Sample metadata almost always included a de-identified subject ID, COVID-19 status, age in years and sex. Where available, HLA class I and class II types were taken from metadata supplied by the sample provider and were not determined by assay-based typing. The investigation overall reported the following: The amount of clinical and demographic metadata varied by source and participant and was provided uncurated.

The collaborating institutions used their own protocols to collect whole blood in K2EDTA tubes. Collaborator samples were shipped for TCRbeta analysis as frozen whole blood, isolated PBMCs, or DNA extracted from either sample type. TCRbeta CDR3 regions were amplified from genomic DNA by means of the immunoSEQ Assay, a bias-controlled multiplex PCR. The original methods were these. Nucleated cell counts per sample were estimated from amplification of reference gene primers within the assay. To quantify the absolute abundance of each unique TCRbeta CDR3 rearrangement, sequence reads were collapsed and filtered. For each sample, productive Simpson clonality was calculated as the square root of Simpson's diversity index across productive rearrangements. This immuneACCESS table, as held by TCRdb, lists in-frame sequences with V and J called but not all clones. Of the missing ones, under half trace to an unresolved V gene in checked studies; the others have no known cause. That table is the source of V, J and clone size, and D and trimming were worked out from the DNA. This sample lists about 100,000 clones; around 89% were detected once. The ten biggest clones cover about 32% of the sample.

Worth noting for this clone: Which antigen it targets is not known. Within one base of it there is no much larger clone, and no base qualities were kept.

Per the germline V gene (reference sequence), LNHNV is the CDR1 and YYDKDF is the CDR2. The CDR3 holds 13 amino acids from the cysteine to the phenylalanine. Only CDR3 DNA remains: 39 bases, in frame from the first base. A distance of 10 bases separates the germline ends of V and J, which lose 3 bases and 5 bases respectively. The sample taken for sequencing was peripheral blood. The receptor comes from a woman at least 80 years old with acute or convalescent COVID-19. The receptor chain draws on TRBV15 and TRBJ1-2, with the D segment identity uncertain. The CDR3 region: CATSRERGYGYTF. The sequence in DNA is TGTGCCACCAGCAGGGAGCGGGGTTATGGCTACACCTTC. With the portions outside the CDR3 filled from the reference TRBV15 and TRBJ1-2 genes, the complete variable region becomes DAMVIQNPRYQVTQFGKPVTLSCSQTLNHNVMYWYQQKSSQAPKLLFHYYDKDFNNEADTPDNFQSRRPNTSFCFLDIRSPGLGDTAMYLCATSRERGYGYTFGSGTRLTVV.